The T cell receptor (beta chain) under discussion was sequenced for a study of blood T cell repertoires in COVID-19. Study as a whole: In each case, the material was cDNA or gDNA derived from T cells, B-cell-depleted T cells, or PBMCs.

The CDR3 loop spans 16 amino acids. CDR1 is SGHKS and CDR2 is YYEKEE in the germline V gene (reference sequence). J was trimmed by 2 bases and V by 4 bases; bases with no gene match: 11. This table comes from immunoSEQ multiplex PCR, and its TCRdb copy is limited to in-frame clones, with some not included. The table shows around 180,000 clones, with under 80% occurring only once. The sequence came from a woman in her fifties or sixties with acute COVID-19. The chain joins TRBV5-5 to TRBJ2-7; 8 nucleotides align to TRBD1. The specimen was PBMCs or T cells enriched from blood (not recorded which). As DNA, the CDR3 is TGTGCCAGCAGCCCTCTCCCAGGGGGCTCGACCTACGAGCAGTACGTC. It specifies CASSPLPGGSTYEQYV.